This T cell receptor beta chain was captured in a study of a mutant IDH1 vaccine in newly diagnosed glioma. The wider study: Before enrollment, the patients had been treated with radiotherapy alone, temozolomide alone, or both together. Most of them had received both. Whole-study results and caveats: Shifts in the top peripheral T cell clonotypes seemed unrelated to pseudoprogression.

Looked up from germline, CDR1 is SGHTA and CDR2 is FQGNSA. CDR3 length equals 16 residues. Germline trimming cut 5 bases from V and 5 bases from J; bases unmatched to any gene: 9. Time point specified: baseline, week 1 (first vaccination visit). This sample's treatment: pre-vaccination baseline after standard-of-care therapy. Newly diagnosed WHO grade 3 or 4 IDH1-mutant, ATRX-lost astrocytomas were identified in the donors. Profiling relied on immunoSEQ multiplex PCR, and the TCRdb table lists in-frame clones only, not all of them. The sample records 30,000 to 40,000 clones, about 80% being singletons. Concerning this clone itself: Its antigen is not known.

The V gene is TRBV7-2, the J gene TRBJ2-7; TRBD2 matches at 13 bases. Sequencing was performed on peripheral blood mononuclear cells (PBMCs), taken from a glioma patient treated with radiotherapy, temozolomide or both. This clonotype was sampled from a man aged 45-65 years with glioma. Some clones in this sample may be carry-over from other donors' samples. This chain's CDR3 is CASSRRTSGGLNEQYF. The CDR3 DNA sequence: TGTGCCAGCAGCCGGCGGACTAGCGGGGGTCTTAACGAGCAGTACTTC.